Listed below are T cell receptor beta chains from one sample, sequenced in a study of T cell responses to AZD1222 COVID-19 vaccine. Profiling relied on immunoSEQ multiplex PCR, and the TCRdb table lists in-frame clones only, not all of them. The sample lists some 120,000 clones, more than 85% occurring once. The specimen was peripheral blood, collected on day 0 of AZD1222 vaccination. The receptors were sampled from an adult in good health. Both conserved end residues are trimmed from each CDR3. A D gene is named only where the DNA matches it firmly. Only some rows state a clone size, as once, few, many or a class for expanded clones.

-	TRBV5-1	TRBD1	TRBJ2-7	ASSLGTGPAYEQY
-	TRBV18	TRBD1	TRBJ1-2	ASSPRTGALEGYT
-	TRBV4-2	TRBD2	TRBJ2-1	ASSQALAGGDNEQF
-	TRBV5-4	-	TRBJ2-6	ASSLGQGGPGANVLT
-	TRBV25-1	TRBD1	TRBJ1-3	ASLGTGSGNTIY
-	TRBV6-6	-	TRBJ2-1	ASSRTGSSYNEQF
once	TRBV27	TRBD1	TRBJ1-3	ASSEQGRGNTIY
-	TRBV19	TRBD1	TRBJ2-3	ASSMTGDRTDTQY
-	TRBV7-2	TRBD2	TRBJ2-7	ASSLESQRGRYEQY
-	TRBV5-8	-	TRBJ2-1	ASSFPLRAGANEQF
few	TRBV6-5	-	TRBJ1-4	AVRTPEVRKLF
once	TRBV28	TRBD1	TRBJ2-7	ASSLAGGVYEQY
once	TRBV30	-	TRBJ1-5	AWARNNQPQH
-	TRBV20-1	-	TRBJ2-1	SARDYEQF
once	TRBV7-2	-	TRBJ2-1	ASGAGPSSYNEQF
-	TRBV28	-	TRBJ2-5	ASSSQGGETQY
-	TRBV6-5	-	TRBJ2-1	ASEVARSYNEQF
-	TRBV6-5	-	TRBJ1-2	ASSYQGKIGYT
-	TRBV11-3	-	TRBJ2-2	ASSFSGDGELF
-	TRBV7-8	-	TRBJ1-5	ASSLADSDQPQH
-	TRBV9	-	TRBJ1-3	ASSQTSTNTIY
-	TRBV27	TRBD2	TRBJ2-7	ASSLAGTPYEQY
-	TRBV28	-	TRBJ2-5	ASRVWRPQETQY
-	TRBV6-5	-	TRBJ1-2	ASSPAPSNYGYT
once	TRBV4-1	-	TRBJ2-7	ASSQEMAGFYEQY
-	TRBV11-3	-	TRBJ2-5	ASSPPTGRVFKTQY
-	TRBV9	-	TRBJ2-7	ASSVNGNSYEQY
-	TRBV5-4	TRBD2	TRBJ2-2	ASSLDGTSRGGELF
once	TRBV4-1	-	TRBJ2-7	ASSQVLTGTYEQY
-	TRBV4-1	TRBD1	TRBJ1-2	ASSQGPTGAYGYT
-	TRBV2	-	TRBJ1-1	ASSAEAGAEAF
once	TRBV11-1	TRBD1	TRBJ2-7	ASSLDRGRSYEQY
-	TRBV4-1	-	TRBJ2-1	ASSQDTTFKEF
-	TRBV7-2	-	TRBJ1-5	ASSLDVGQPQH
-	TRBV7-9	-	TRBJ2-7	ASIHLGDEQY
-	TRBV19	-	TRBJ1-3	ASSIYGARGALSGNTIY
-	TRBV7-3	-	TRBJ1-1	ASSAIAGAAQGAF
-	TRBV30	-	TRBJ2-7	AWRGGTEDYEQY
-	TRBV5-4	TRBD1	TRBJ1-1	ASSSDRGQGTEAF
once	TRBV18	TRBD2	TRBJ2-7	ASSRRLADPYEQY
-	TRBV6-1	-	TRBJ2-2	ASSELWNTGELF
once	TRBV14	-	TRBJ2-6	ASSQFSGANVLT
once	TRBV2	-	TRBJ1-2	ASSEATGEYGYT
few	TRBV19	TRBD2	TRBJ2-7	ASSIDPSGSSYEQY
once	TRBV4-3	-	TRBJ2-7	ASSQDTQGFSYEQY